This note documents a single TCR beta chain sequence. Its antigen remains undetermined. No much larger clone exists at a distance of one base, and base qualities are not known. The collaborating institutions used their own protocols to collect whole blood in K2EDTA tubes. For TCRbeta analysis, collaborators shipped samples in one of three forms: frozen whole blood, isolated PBMCs, or DNA extracted from either of those sample types. The immunoSEQ Assay, a bias-controlled multiplex PCR, was used to amplify TCRbeta CDR3 regions from genomic DNA. Per the original workflow: The number of nucleated cells in each sample was estimated by amplification of reference gene primers within the assay. To quantify the absolute abundance of each unique TCRbeta CDR3 rearrangement, sequence reads were collapsed and filtered. Productive Simpson clonality was computed per sample as the square root of Simpson's diversity index over productive rearrangements. TCRdb's version of the immuneACCESS table is confined to in-frame rearrangements and falls short of the full clone set. An unresolved V gene accounts for under half of the shortfall where checked; the remainder is of unknown origin. D and trimming come from the DNA, and the V and J calls and clone size come from that table. A total of some 70,000 clones appear in this sample, 75% to 90% of them only once. The top ten hold about 2.9% of the sample.

CDR1 is given as SGHVS and CDR2 as FQNEAQ, both from the germline V gene. At the junction V is shortened by 3 bases and J by 7 bases, with 16 bases in between. The CDR3 holds 15 amino acids from the cysteine to the phenylalanine. Kept here is only the CDR3 DNA, which spans 45 bases and is read in frame from base 1. The data were taken from a study of blood T cell repertoires in COVID-19 (dated by TCRdb to the early 2020s). For context, the study as a whole: Collaborator samples came from the United States, Italy and Spain and covered acute and convalescent phases of COVID-19. Nearly every sample came with metadata listing a de-identified subject ID, COVID-19 status, age in years and sex. The samples were drawn from the first 160 participants of the ongoing ImmuneRACE study and from about 1,200 subjects provided by 6 global collaborators. HLA class I and class II types, where available, came from metadata supplied by the sample provider rather than from assay-based typing. A freely available public database, intended as a resource for researchers studying the immune response to SARS-CoV-2, is where the repertoires were released. Subjects who had been exposed to COVID-19, were actively infected with it, or had recovered from it provided the deeply sampled blood TCRbeta repertoires that made up the dataset. The material from the prospective study consisted of cDNA or gDNA derived from T cells, B-cell-depleted T cells, or PBMCs.

The paper's findings and limits, for the study overall: The quantity of clinical and demographic metadata differed by source and by participant and was supplied without curation.

Input material: peripheral blood. This sequence was found in a man aged 45 to 65 with acute or convalescent COVID-19. This sequence uses TRBV7-8 and TRBJ2-1, with a tentative D gene TRBD1 over 5 matching bases. The DNA sequence is given as TGTGCCAGCAGCTTGGGGCTAGTAGGTAGGAATGAGCAGTTCTTC. Translated, it gives CASSLGLVGRNEQFF.